This TCR beta chain was sequenced in a study of naive CD8 T cells in extremely preterm neonates listed by TCRdb under 2017. With respect to the entire study: The abstract gives the adult participants' age range as 25-50 years, whereas the methods give 20-50 years. The study compared the TCRbeta CDR3 repertoires of sorted naive CD8+ T cells among four age groups: extremely preterm neonates, term neonates, young children and adults.

TCRbeta CDR3 regions were amplified from genomic DNA by a two-step, bias-controlled multiplex PCR. The multiplex PCR used primers specific for every TRBV and TRBJ gene segment. The immunoSEQ Assay was used to generate the TCRbeta repertoire data. As for how the authors treated the data: A relative-frequency ratio and a modified nearest-neighbor algorithm were applied to filter and cluster reads so that closely related sequences were merged. IMGT annotation was followed for the assignment of V, D and J genes to CDR3 sequences. Template counts were quantified against synthetic TCR CDR3 analog sequences and normalized for PCR amplification bias. Only unique productive sequences, defined as in-frame CDR3 sequences lacking stop codons, were included in the analyses. Clonality, defined as 1 minus Pielou's evenness, and iChao1 richness were computed with the immunoSEQ Analyzer software. Statistical tests were run in JMP, with either Student's t-test or a non-parametric test chosen according to Shapiro-Wilk normality results. Sourced from immuneACCESS, this table was stored by TCRdb with only in-frame sequences that have V and J called. A share of the clones is absent; for the studies checked, an unresolved V gene accounts for under half, and the remainder has no known explanation. That table is the source of V, J and clone size, and D and trimming were worked out from the DNA. The sample yields several thousand clones; roughly 98% were counted once. The biggest ten clones account for about 0.35% of the sample.

Overall results and qualifications from the work: Prospective longitudinal studies of preterm and term neonates were called for by the authors so that T cell development could be tracked within individuals. Compared with all other age groups, preterm neonates showed significantly lower iChao1 richness (p < 0.05) along with an even clone distribution, indicating a less rich repertoire. Preterm CDR3s were shorter, with fewer N additions and less junctional trimming, and were closer to germline than those of older groups. As limitations, the authors pointed to a small sample size and variable productive template counts among preterm samples. The proportion of shared CDR3 nucleotide sequences was higher in preterm neonates (approximately 2.5%) than in term neonates (around 0.4%), young children (0.03%) and adults (approximately 0.01%).

The peripheral blood donors were five healthy children aged about 15-60 months who were having elective routine surgery, plus five healthy nonsmoking adults. Healthy nonsmokers aged about 20-50 years, with a median age of approximately 37 years, were used as adult controls. A FACSAria III cell sorter was used to sort live, Annexin V-negative naive CD8+ T cells (CD3+CD8+CD45RA+CCR7+). Each sample yielded roughly 19,000 to 110,000 sorted naive CD8+ T cells. Mononuclear cells were isolated from diluted blood by Ficoll-Paque density gradient centrifugation. Before sorting, mononuclear cells were cryopreserved in approximately 10% DMSO with approximately 90% FBS and kept in long-term storage at -150 degrees C. Annexin V and antibodies against CD3, CD8, CCR7 and CD45RA were used to stain the thawed cells. The DNeasy Blood and Tissue Kit was used to extract genomic DNA from sorted cell pellets that had been snap-frozen.

The germline V gene yields SGHTA for CDR1 and FQGTGA for CDR2. Cut back by 5 bases and 6 bases, the V and J ends lie 18 bases apart. The CDR3 measures 15 amino acids from cysteine to phenylalanine. CDR3 DNA is the only sequence kept; it has 45 bases, read in frame from the first base. Remarks on this clone: The target of this receptor is not known. No base-level quality is on record; no much larger clone is a single base apart.

Sequenced: naive CD8+ T cells from blood. The TCR sequence derives from a human donor in good health. The V and J segments used are TRBV7-3 and TRBJ2-3; a tentative D match to TRBD2 spans 5 bases. This receptor has the CDR3 CASSLRTAGLDTQYF. The bases read TGTGCCAGCAGCCTCCGGACGGCGGGTTTGGATACGCAGTATTTT.